The entry below gives a single T cell receptor (beta chain) sequence along with its context. The CDR3 sequence is 15 residues long. From germline, CDR1 is MDHEN and CDR2 SYDVKM. V was cut by 3 bases and J by 6 bases, with 17 bases left in between. The data stem from a study of blood T cell repertoires in COVID-19. For the study at large: Specimens from acute and convalescent COVID-19 originated in the United States, Italy and Spain. Nucleic acid was either cDNA or gDNA, and it came from T cells, B-cell-depleted T cells, or PBMCs.

Per the study methods: Nucleated cell number was recorded as an estimate derived from reference gene primer amplification. Method: immunoSEQ multiplex PCR; TCRdb's copy keeps in-frame clones and lacks some. V and J calls and clone size are as listed in that table; D and trimming were resolved from the DNA. The table includes roughly 300,000 clones, about 87% detected once. The sequence was collected from a woman between 50 and 59 years old who had recovered from COVID-19. The sample consisted of peripheral blood. This chain joins TRBV28 and TRBJ1-1, with D tentatively TRBD1 (6 bases). CDR3 amino acids: CASSFVLGGLSEAFF. Here the CDR3 DNA reads TGTGCCAGCAGTTTTGTACTCGGGGGGCTATCTGAAGCTTTCTTT.